This TCR beta chain originates from a study of early T cells in non-severe SARS-CoV-2 infection. This clonotype was picked up a small number of times. Unique molecular identifier tags were affixed to discrete cDNA molecules. TCRdb re-called the 5' RACE reads through MiXCR, storing one row per CDR3 protein. The table shows 60,000 to 75,000 distinct CDR3 sequences, with 10% to 15% occurring only once. The sequenced sample was whole blood, obtained at baseline. This clonotype was obtained from an adult who was a healthcare worker with PCR-confirmed SARS-CoV-2 infection or an uninfected control (not recorded which).

CDR3 loop: CASTLSGQGAGSYGYTF. DNA of the CDR3: TGTGCCAGCACTCTCTCCGGACAGGGGGCAGGTAGCTATGGCTACACCTTC. The chain recombines TRBV27 with TRBJ1-2; 11 nucleotides agree with TRBD1. With V trimmed by 7 bases and J by 4 bases, 14 bases remained unmatched. This CDR3 has 17 residues. CDR1 and CDR2 from the germline V gene are MNHEY and SMNVEV (reference sequence).